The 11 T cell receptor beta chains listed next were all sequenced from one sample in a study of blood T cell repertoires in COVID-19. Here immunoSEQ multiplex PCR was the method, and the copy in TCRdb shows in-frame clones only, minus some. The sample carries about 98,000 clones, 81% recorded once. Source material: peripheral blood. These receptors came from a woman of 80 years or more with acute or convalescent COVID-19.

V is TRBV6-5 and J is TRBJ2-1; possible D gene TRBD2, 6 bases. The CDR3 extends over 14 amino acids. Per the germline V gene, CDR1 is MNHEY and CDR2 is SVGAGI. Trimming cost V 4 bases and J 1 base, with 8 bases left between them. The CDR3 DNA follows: TGTGCCAGCAGTTCGGGGGTATCCTACAATGAGCAGTTCTTC. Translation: CASSSGVSYNEQFF.

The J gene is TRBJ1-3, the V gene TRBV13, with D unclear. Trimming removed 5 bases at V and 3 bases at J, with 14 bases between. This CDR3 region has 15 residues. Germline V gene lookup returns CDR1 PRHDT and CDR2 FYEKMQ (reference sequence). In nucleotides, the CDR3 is TGTGCCAGCAGCGGCCCCCGACGGAGTGGAAACACCATATATTTT. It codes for CASSGPRRSGNTIYF.

The CDR3 is CASSLVPLSSGNTIYF. CDR3 in DNA: TGTGCCAGCAGTTTAGTCCCGCTGAGCTCTGGAAACACCATATATTTT. The V gene is TRBV28, the J gene TRBJ1-3; D uncertain. V was pared by 2 bases and J by 0 bases, with 11 bases between. The CDR3 length is 16 residues. Germline loops: CDR1 MDHEN, CDR2 SYDVKM.

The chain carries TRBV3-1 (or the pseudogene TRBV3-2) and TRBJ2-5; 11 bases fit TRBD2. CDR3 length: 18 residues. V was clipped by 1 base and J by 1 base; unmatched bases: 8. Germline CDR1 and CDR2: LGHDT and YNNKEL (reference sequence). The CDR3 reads CASSQVASGGPGQETQYF. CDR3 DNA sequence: TGTGCCAGCAGCCAAGTGGCTAGCGGGGGGCCTGGCCAAGAGACCCAGTACTTC.

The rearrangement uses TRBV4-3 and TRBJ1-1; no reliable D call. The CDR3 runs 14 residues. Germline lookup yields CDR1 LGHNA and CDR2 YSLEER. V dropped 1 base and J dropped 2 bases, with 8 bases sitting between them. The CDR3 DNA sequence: TGCGCCAGCAGCCAAGGGTGGGCTAACACTGAAGCTTTCTTT. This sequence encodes CASSQGWANTEAFF.

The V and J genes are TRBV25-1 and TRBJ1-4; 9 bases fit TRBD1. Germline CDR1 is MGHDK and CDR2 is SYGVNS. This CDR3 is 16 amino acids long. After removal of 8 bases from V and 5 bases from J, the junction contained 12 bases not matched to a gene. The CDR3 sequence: CASQEAHGTGNEKLFF. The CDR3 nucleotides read TGTGCCAGCCAGGAGGCCCATGGGACAGGGAATGAAAAACTGTTTTTT. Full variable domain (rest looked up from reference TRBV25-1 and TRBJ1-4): EADIYQTPRYLVIGTGKKITLECSQTMGHDKMYWYQQDPGMELHLIHYSYGVNSTEKGDLSSESTVSRIRTEHFPLTLESARPSHTSQYLCASQEAHGTGNEKLFFGSGTQLSVL.

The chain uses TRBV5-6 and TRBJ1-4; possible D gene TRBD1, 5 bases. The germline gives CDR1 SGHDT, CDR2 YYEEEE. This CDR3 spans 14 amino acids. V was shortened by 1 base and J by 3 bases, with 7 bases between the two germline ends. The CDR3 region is CASSLQGSNEKLFF. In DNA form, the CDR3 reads TGTGCCAGCAGCTTGCAGGGTTCTAATGAAAAACTGTTTTTT.

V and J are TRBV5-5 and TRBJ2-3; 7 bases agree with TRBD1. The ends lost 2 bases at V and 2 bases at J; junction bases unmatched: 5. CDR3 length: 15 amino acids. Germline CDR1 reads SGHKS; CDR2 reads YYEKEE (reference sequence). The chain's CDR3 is CASSFGTVDTDTQYF. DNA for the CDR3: TGTGCCAGCAGCTTCGGGACAGTAGACACAGATACGCAGTATTTT.

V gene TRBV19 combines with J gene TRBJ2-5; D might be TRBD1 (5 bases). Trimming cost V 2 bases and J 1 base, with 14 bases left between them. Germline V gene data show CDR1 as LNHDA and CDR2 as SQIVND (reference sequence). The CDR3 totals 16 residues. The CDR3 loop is CASSISAQGPQETQYF. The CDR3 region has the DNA TGTGCCAGTAGTATATCGGCGCAGGGTCCCCAAGAGACCCAGTACTTC.

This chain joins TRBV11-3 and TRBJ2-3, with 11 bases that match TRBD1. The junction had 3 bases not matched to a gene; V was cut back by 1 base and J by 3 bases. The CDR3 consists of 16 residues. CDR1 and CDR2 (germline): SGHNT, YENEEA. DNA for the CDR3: TGTGCCAGCAGCTTAGCCGGGACAGGGGGGACAGATACGCAGTATTTT. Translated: CASSLAGTGGTDTQYF.

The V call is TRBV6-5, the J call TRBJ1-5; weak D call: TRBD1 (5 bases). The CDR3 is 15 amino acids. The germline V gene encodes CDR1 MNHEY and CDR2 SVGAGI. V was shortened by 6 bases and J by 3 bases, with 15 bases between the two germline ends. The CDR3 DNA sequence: TGTGCCAGCAGCAAACCAGGACAAAACAATCAGCCCCAGCATTTT. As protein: CASSKPGQNNQPQHF.